This T cell receptor beta chain was sequenced during a study of CXCR3-negative and CXCR3-positive naive CD8 T cells. Germline V gene lookup returns CDR1 LNHDA and CDR2 SQIVND (reference sequence). The CDR3 totals 14 residues. With UMI labels, 5' RACE was used to prepare the TRB cDNA libraries. TCRdb reprocessed the 5' RACE reads, keeping one entry per CDR3 protein, no DNA. This table lists roughly 70,000 distinct CDR3 sequences. The sample taken for sequencing was naive CXCR3- CD8+ T cells from blood. The subset is: CD45RO-CCR7+CD27+CD95- naive CD8+ T cells lacking CXCR3 (TNR3-). This sequence joins TRBV19 and TRBJ1-1; the D call of TRBD1 rests on TCRdb alone, since no DNA is present to check it. The TCR was taken from a human donor in good health. Some clones in this sample may be carry-over from other donors' samples. CDR3 in amino acids: CASTRGPGRTEAFF. The full variable domain, with the rest looked up from reference TRBV19 and TRBJ1-1, is DGGITQSPKYLFRKEGQNVTLSCEQNLNHDAMYWYRQDPGQGLRLIYYSQIVNDFQKGDIAEGYSVSREKKESFPLTVTSAQKNPTAFYLCASTRGPGRTEAFFGQGTRLTVV.